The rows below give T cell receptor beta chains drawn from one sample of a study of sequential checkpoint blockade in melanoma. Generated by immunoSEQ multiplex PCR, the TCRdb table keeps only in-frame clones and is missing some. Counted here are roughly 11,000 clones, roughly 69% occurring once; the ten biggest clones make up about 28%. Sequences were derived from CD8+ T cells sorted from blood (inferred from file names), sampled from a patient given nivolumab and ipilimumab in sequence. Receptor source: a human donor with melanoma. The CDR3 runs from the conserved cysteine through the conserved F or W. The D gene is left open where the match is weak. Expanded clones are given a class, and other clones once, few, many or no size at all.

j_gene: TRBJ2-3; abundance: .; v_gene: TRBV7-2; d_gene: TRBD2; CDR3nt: TGTGCCAGCAGCCCGCGGGGGACGCGGGATACGCAGTATTTT; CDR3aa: CASSPRGTRDTQYF
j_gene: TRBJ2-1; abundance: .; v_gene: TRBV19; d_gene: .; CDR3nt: TGTGCCAGTAGTCCCCGACGACTAGTTGGGGTAAGCTTCTTC; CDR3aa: CASSPRRLVGVSFF
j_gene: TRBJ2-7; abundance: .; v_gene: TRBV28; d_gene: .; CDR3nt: TGTGCCAGCTGTCGACCTAGCGTACCCTACGAGCAGTACTTC; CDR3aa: CASCRPSVPYEQYF
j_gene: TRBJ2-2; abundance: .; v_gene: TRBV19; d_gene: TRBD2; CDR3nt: TGTGCCAGTAGTGACGGTGGGGGGGCGAACACCGGGGAGCTGTTTTTT; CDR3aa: CASSDGGGANTGELFF
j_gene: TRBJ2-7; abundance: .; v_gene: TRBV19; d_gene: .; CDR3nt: TGTGCCAGTAGCCACCCGACAGCAACCTACGAGCAGTACTTC; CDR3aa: CASSHPTATYEQYF
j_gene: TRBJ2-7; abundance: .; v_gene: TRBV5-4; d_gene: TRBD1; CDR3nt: TGTGCCAGCAGCTCCCGGGACAGGGCCTCCTACGAGCAGTACTTC; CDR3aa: CASSSRDRASYEQYF
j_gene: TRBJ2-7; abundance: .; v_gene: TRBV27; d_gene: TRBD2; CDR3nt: TGTGCCAGCAGTTTATCGATAGCGGGACCGTACGAGCAGTACTTC; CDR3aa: CASSLSIAGPYEQYF
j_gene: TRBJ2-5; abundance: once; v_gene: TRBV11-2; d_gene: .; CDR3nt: TGTGCCAGCAGCTTTCACAGACAAGAGACCCAGTACTTC; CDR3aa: CASSFHRQETQYF
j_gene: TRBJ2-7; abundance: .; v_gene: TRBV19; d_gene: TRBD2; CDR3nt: TGTGCCAGTAGTATATTCCTAGCGGGAGCCTACGAGCAGTACTTC; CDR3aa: CASSIFLAGAYEQYF
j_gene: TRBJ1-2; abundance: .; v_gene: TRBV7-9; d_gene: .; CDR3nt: TGTGCCAGCAGCTTAGTCCTCTCCGAGGATGGCTACACCTTC; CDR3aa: CASSLVLSEDGYTF
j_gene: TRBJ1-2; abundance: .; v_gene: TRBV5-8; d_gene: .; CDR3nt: TGTGCCAGCAGCTTTGGAGGGAGCTATGGCTACACCTTC; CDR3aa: CASSFGGSYGYTF
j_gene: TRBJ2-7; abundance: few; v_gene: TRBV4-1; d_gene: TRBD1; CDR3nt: TGCGCCAGCAGTCTAAGACGGAGACAGGGGGTCTACGAGCAGTACTTC; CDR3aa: CASSLRRRQGVYEQYF
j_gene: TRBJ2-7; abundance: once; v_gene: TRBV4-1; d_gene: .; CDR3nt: TGCGCCAGCAGCCAAGCTAGGGGTTCCTACGAGCAGTACTTC; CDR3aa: CASSQARGSYEQYF
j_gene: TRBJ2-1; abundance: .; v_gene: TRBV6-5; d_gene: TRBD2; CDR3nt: TGTGCCAGCAGTAACTCACTAGCGGGGGGCTACAATGAGCAGTTCTTC; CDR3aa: CASSNSLAGGYNEQFF
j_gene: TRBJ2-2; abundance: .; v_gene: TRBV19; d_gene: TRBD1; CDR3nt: TGTGCCAGTAGGGACAGGGGAGGCACCGGGGAGCTGTTTTTT; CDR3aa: CASRDRGGTGELFF
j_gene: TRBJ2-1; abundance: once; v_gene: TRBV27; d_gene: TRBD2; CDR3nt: TGTGCCAGCACTAGCGGGACTAGCGGGAGTTCCTACAATGAGCAGTTCTTC; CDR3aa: CASTSGTSGSSYNEQFF
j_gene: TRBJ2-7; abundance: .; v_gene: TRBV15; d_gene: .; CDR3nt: TGTGCCACCAGCGCAGGAGGGACAGCTCGGGAGCAGTACTTC; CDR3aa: CATSAGGTAREQYF
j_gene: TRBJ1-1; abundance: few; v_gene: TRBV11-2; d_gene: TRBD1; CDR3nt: TGTGCCAGCAGCTTTACGGACAGGGGGAACACTGAAGCTTTCTTT; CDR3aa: CASSFTDRGNTEAFF
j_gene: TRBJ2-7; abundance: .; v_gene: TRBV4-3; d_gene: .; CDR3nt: TGCGCCAGCAGCCAGTACTATGGAGCCTACGAGCAGTACTTC; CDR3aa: CASSQYYGAYEQYF
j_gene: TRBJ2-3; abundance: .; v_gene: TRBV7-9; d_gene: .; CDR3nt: TGTGCCAGCAGCTTAGGTCGGGTATTCCCGACAGATACGCAGTATTTT; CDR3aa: CASSLGRVFPTDTQYF
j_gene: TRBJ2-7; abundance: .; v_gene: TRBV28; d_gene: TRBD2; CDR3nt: TGTGCCAGCAGTTTTGCGGGAGGGGTCAACGAGCAGTACTTC; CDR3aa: CASSFAGGVNEQYF
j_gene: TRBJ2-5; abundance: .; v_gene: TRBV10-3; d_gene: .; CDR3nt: TGTGCCATCAGTGCGGGGAAGGCTTCGCAAGAGACCCAGTACTTC; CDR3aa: CAISAGKASQETQYF
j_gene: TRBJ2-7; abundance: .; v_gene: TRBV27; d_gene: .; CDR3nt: TGTGCCAGCACCCCTGGGGGGAGCTCCTACGAGCAGTACTTC; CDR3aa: CASTPGGSSYEQYF
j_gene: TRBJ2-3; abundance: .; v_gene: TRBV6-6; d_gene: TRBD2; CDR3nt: TGTGCCAGCACCTTCGGTAGCGGGGGGGCAGATACGCAGTATTTT; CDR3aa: CASTFGSGGADTQYF
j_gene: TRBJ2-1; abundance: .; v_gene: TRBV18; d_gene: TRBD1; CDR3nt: TGTGCCAGCTCACCACTGACAGGGGTGGATTACAATGAGCAGTTCTTC; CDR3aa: CASSPLTGVDYNEQFF
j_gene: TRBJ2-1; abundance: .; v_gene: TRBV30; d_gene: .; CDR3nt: TGTGCCCTGACCGTCCCGGCGGCCAATGAGCAGTTCTTC; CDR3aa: CALTVPAANEQFF
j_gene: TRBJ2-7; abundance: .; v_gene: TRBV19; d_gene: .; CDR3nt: TGTGCCAGTAGGGATCCCGGGACACCCTACGAGCAGTACTTC; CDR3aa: CASRDPGTPYEQYF
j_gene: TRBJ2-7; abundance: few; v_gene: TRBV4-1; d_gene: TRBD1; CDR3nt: TGCGCCAGCAGCCAAGGGCACAGGGGCTACGAGCAGTACTTC; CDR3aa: CASSQGHRGYEQYF
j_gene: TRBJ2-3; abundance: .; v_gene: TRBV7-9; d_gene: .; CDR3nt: TGTGCCAGCAGCGCGGGCCCCCGCACAGATACGCAGTATTTT; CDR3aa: CASSAGPRTDTQYF
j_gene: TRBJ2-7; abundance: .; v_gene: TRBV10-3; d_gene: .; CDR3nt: TGTGCCATCAGCTCAGTCCTCTACGAGCAGTACTTC; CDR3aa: CAISSVLYEQYF
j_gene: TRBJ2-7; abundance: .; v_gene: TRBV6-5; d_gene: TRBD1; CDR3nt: TGTGCCAGCACACGATTGACAGGGATCGCCTACGAGCAGTACTTC; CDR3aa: CASTRLTGIAYEQYF